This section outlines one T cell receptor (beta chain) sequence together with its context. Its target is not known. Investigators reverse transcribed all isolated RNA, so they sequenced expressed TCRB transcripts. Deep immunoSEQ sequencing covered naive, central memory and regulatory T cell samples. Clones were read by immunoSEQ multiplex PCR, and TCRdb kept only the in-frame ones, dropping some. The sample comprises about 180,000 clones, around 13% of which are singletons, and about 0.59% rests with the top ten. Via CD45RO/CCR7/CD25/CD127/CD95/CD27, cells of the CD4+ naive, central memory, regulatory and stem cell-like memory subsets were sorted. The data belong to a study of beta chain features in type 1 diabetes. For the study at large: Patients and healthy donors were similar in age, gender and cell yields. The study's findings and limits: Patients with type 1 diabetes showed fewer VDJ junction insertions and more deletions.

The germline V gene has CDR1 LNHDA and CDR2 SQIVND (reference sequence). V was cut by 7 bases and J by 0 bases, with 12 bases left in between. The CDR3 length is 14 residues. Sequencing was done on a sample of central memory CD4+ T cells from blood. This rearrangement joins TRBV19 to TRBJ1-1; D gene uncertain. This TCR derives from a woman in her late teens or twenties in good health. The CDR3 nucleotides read TGTGCCAGTAACGGCAGAACTATGAACACTGAAGCTTTCTTT. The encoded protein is CASNGRTMNTEAFF.